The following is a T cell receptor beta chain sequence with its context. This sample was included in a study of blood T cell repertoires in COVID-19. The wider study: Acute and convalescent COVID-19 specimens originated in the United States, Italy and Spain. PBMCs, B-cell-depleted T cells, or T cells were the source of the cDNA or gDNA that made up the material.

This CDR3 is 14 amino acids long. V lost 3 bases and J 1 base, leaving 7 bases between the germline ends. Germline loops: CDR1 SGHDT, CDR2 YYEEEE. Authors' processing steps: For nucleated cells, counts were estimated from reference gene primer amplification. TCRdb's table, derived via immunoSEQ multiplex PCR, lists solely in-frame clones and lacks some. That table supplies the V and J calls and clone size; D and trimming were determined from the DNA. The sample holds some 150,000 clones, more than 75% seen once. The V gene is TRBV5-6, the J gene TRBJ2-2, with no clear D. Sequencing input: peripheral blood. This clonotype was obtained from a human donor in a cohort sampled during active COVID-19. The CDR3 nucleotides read TGTGCCAGCAGCTCCCGACAGAACACCGGGGAGCTGTTTTTT. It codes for CASSSRQNTGELFF.